This T cell receptor (beta chain) was obtained from a study of tissue T cells after allogeneic stem cell transplantation. Study overall: Tissue samples with histologically apparent lymphocytes on H&E review were prioritized for sequencing.

Sequencing was performed with immunoSEQ multiplex PCR; in TCRdb, only in-frame clones are kept and a portion is missing. The table includes about 6,300 clones, less than 70% detected once. In the case of this clone: Its antigen is not known.

Between the trimmed V and J ends, which lost 4 bases and 2 bases, there was a span of 7 bases. CDR1 and CDR2 from the germline V gene are WNHNN and SYGVQD (reference sequence). The length of the CDR3 is 13 residues. GI sites, liver, skin and spleen were taken after median 9.75 post-mortem hours. Points from the study as a whole: TCR repertoires tracked anatomic similarity, regardless of disease or transplant status. This small cohort was clinically heterogeneous, and sampling depth was a limitation.

The sequencing used tissue from the stomach, collected at autopsy. This TCR came from a woman aged 18 to 55 with breast cancer. This rearrangement joins TRBV10-1 to TRBJ2-3; D may correspond to TRBD1 or TRBD2 (5 bases each). CDR3 nucleotide sequence: TGCGCCAGCAGTGTGGGGGTCACAGATACGCAGTATTTT. It encodes CASSVGVTDTQYF.